The next 21 T cell receptor beta chains were all read from a single sample in a study of blood T cell repertoires in COVID-19. Profiled with immunoSEQ multiplex PCR; TCRdb holds only in-frame clones, not every one. The data show about 210,000 clones, with 80% to 90% seen just once and approximately 2.4% held by the top ten. Specimen: peripheral blood. Every receptor here comes from a man between 40 and 49 years old who had recovered from COVID-19.

The V gene is TRBV2, the J gene TRBJ1-2; 7 nucleotides agree with TRBD1. The length of the CDR3 is 16 residues. Germline CDR1 and CDR2: SNHLY and FYNNEI. V was clipped by 0 bases and J by 5 bases; unmatched bases: 9. The CDR3 is CASSEAARGQGYGYTF. The DNA of the CDR3 is TGTGCCAGCAGTGAAGCGGCGAGGGGGCAGGGATATGGCTACACCTTC. Full variable domain (outside the CDR3, taken from reference TRBV2 and TRBJ1-2): EPEVTQTPSHQVTQMGQEVILRCVPISNHLYFYWYRQILGQKVEFLVSFYNNEISEKSEIFDDQFSVERPDGSNFTLKIRSTKLEDSAMYFCASSEAARGQGYGYTFGSGTRLTVV.

The rearrangement uses TRBV5-4 and TRBJ1-1, with TRBD1 identical over 12 bases. CDR1 and CDR2 from the germline V gene are SGHNT and YYREEE (reference sequence). The ends lost 0 bases at V and 11 bases at J; junction bases unmatched: 8. This CDR3 is 15 amino acids long. The CDR3 DNA sequence: TGTGCCAGCAGCTTGGCCAAGGGACAGGGGGCTGGGGCTTTCTTT. This codes for CASSLAKGQGAGAFF. Drawing the rest from reference TRBV5-4 and TRBJ1-1, the complete variable domain is ETGVTQSPTHLIKTRGQQVTLRCSSQSGHNTVSWYQQALGQGPQFIFQYYREEENGRGNFPPRFSGLQFPNYSSELNVNALELDDSALYLCASSLAKGQGAGAFFGQGTRLTVV.

The V gene is TRBV6-2 or TRBV6-3, the J gene TRBJ2-1; D may be TRBD1 (5 bases). Germline CDR1 reads MNHEY; CDR2 reads SVGEGT. The CDR3 is 15 residues long. Deletions cut 5 bases from V and 5 bases from J, with 16 bases between. The CDR3 DNA reads as TGTGCCAGCAGTCTCCCTAAGGGGCTAAACAATGAGCAGTTCTTC. Translating it yields CASSLPKGLNNEQFF.

The CDR3 region has the DNA TGTGCCAGCTCACCAACCAGGGGGAACACCGGGGAGCTGTTTTTT. Translation: CASSPTRGNTGELFF. The V and J genes are TRBV18 and TRBJ2-2; possible D gene TRBD1, 6 bases. V was trimmed by 2 bases and J by 1 base, leaving 8 bases between them. The CDR3 length is 15 residues. Germline values: CDR1 KGHSH, CDR2 LQKENI.

The genes are TRBV9 and TRBJ1-2, with D hard to call. Germline V CDR1 and CDR2: SGDLS, YYNGEE. Between the trimmed V and J ends, which lost 0 bases and 0 bases, there was a span of 9 bases. CDR3 length: 15 residues. The CDR3 region has the DNA TGTGCCAGCAGCGTAGAGGCCGACACTAACTATGGCTACACCTTC. Encoded protein: CASSVEADTNYGYTF.

V is TRBV4-3 and J is TRBJ2-7; D may be TRBD2 (6 bases). This CDR3 contains 15 residues. Germline V gene data show CDR1 as LGHNA and CDR2 as YSLEER. V gave up 0 bases and J gave up 3 bases, with 12 bases separating them. The CDR3 DNA sequence: TGCGCCAGCAGCCAAGAAGTAGGGCGGGGCTACGAGCAGTACTTC. Protein product: CASSQEVGRGYEQYF.

Regarding this clone: The same CDR3 can be traced to other DNA sequences in this sample. V is TRBV7-2 and J is TRBJ1-1; the match to TRBD1 covers 7 bases. This CDR3 contains 14 residues. Germline values: CDR1 SGHTA, CDR2 FQGNSA. V gave up 4 bases and J gave up 0 bases; unmatched junction bases: 2. The CDR3 nucleotides read TGTGCCAGCAGCTGGGGACAGATGAACACTGAAGCTTTCTTT. Amino acids: CASSWGQMNTEAFF.

The chain has TRBV3-1 (or the pseudogene TRBV3-2) and TRBJ2-1; D is ambiguous. In germline, CDR1 is LGHDT, CDR2 YNNKEL (reference sequence). V was cut by 1 base and J by 12 bases, with 10 bases left in between. The length of the CDR3 is 12 residues. The CDR3 coding sequence is TGTGCCAGCAGCCAAGGGTCCTATGGGCAGTTCTTC. It yields the protein CASSQGSYGQFF.

The chain has TRBV30 and TRBJ1-2; perhaps TRBD1 as D (5 bases). Germline CDR1 reads GTSNPN; CDR2 reads SVGIG (reference sequence). This CDR3 has 12 residues. V was pared by 3 bases and J by 10 bases, with 15 bases between. Here the CDR3 DNA reads TGTGCCTGGAGCCCCGGGGGAGGGGACTACACCTTC. Residues: CAWSPGGGDYTF.

The rearrangement joins TRBV4-1 to TRBJ1-2, with a possible D match to TRBD1 (5 bases). V shed 7 bases and J shed 3 bases, with 24 bases lying between them. Per the germline V gene, CDR1 is MGHRA and CDR2 is YSYEKL. The CDR3 totals 17 residues. CDR3 nucleotide sequence: TGCGCCAGCACCTACACGCAATCCGGGCAGGGCGACTATGGCTACACCTTC. Translated: CASTYTQSGQGDYGYTF.

Here the CDR3 reads CASSELGGIQETQYF. The CDR3 DNA reads as TGTGCCAGCAGTGAACTCGGGGGGATCCAAGAGACCCAGTACTTC. This chain joins TRBV2 and TRBJ2-5; 7 bases line up with TRBD2. Germline CDR1 and CDR2: SNHLY and FYNNEI. Unmatched junction bases numbered 4, after V lost 2 bases and J lost 1 base. The CDR3 length is 15 residues.

This clone was counted once. The chain joins TRBV6-2 or TRBV6-3 to TRBJ1-1; possibly TRBD1 for D (5 bases). Trimming took 6 bases from V and 8 from J, leaving 16 bases between them. The CDR3 has 13 amino acids. Germline assignment: CDR1 MNHEY and CDR2 SVGEGT. CDR3 bases: TGTGCCAGCAGCCGTAATAGACAGCGAGAAGCTTTCTTT. Translating gives CASSRNRQREAFF.

The V call is TRBV11-2, the J call TRBJ2-1, with TRBD2 as a possible D gene (7 bases). V was clipped by 8 bases and J by 2 bases, with 13 bases between them. The CDR3 runs to 14 residues. Germline loops: CDR1 SGHAT, CDR2 FQNNGV. CDR3 loop: CASGWGGAYNEQFF. The CDR3 region has the DNA TGTGCCAGCGGCTGGGGGGGCGCCTACAATGAGCAGTTCTTC.

This chain uses TRBV4-1 with TRBJ2-5; 12 positions agree with TRBD2. The length of the CDR3 is 18 residues. Germline-derived CDR1 and CDR2 are MGHRA and YSYEKL. Trimming cost V 1 base and J 5 bases; bases outside gene matches: 11. For the CDR3, the DNA is TGCGCCAGCAGCCAAGGAGTGCTAGCGGGAGGGCCGACGGAGACCCAGTACTTC. It encodes CASSQGVLAGGPTETQYF.

The rearrangement uses TRBV12-5 and TRBJ1-1, with unresolved D. The CDR3 covers 17 residues. Trimming shortened V by 0 bases and J by 6 bases, and 20 bases separated the two germline ends. Germline CDR1 is LGHNT and CDR2 is FRNRAP. CDR3 amino acids: CASGLVLGRLPPPEAFF. The CDR3 region has the DNA TGTGCTAGTGGTTTGGTACTTGGGCGACTACCACCACCTGAAGCTTTCTTT.

The count of this clone is one. The V gene is TRBV9, the J gene TRBJ2-2, with 8 positions matching TRBD2. The CDR3 contains 15 residues. Germline V lookup: CDR1 SGDLS, CDR2 YYNGEE. Trimming removed 2 bases from V and 4 bases from J; junction bases left unmatched: 4. The CDR3 sequence is CASSVSGDVTGELFF. For the CDR3, the DNA is TGTGCCAGCAGCGTTAGCGGGGATGTCACCGGGGAGCTGTTTTTT.

The V gene is TRBV3-1 (or the pseudogene TRBV3-2), the J gene TRBJ2-3, with 7 bases fitting TRBD2. With 1 base clipped from V and 0 bases from J, the junction kept 7 bases outside the gene matches. CDR1 is LGHDT and CDR2 is YNNKEL in the germline V gene (reference sequence). The length of the CDR3 is 17 residues. Written as DNA, the CDR3 is TGTGCCAGCAGCCAAGCCCCTTCTAGCGGCAGCACAGATACGCAGTATTTT. It is translated as CASSQAPSSGSTDTQYF.

The chain links TRBV5-1 to TRBJ2-3; 8 nucleotides match TRBD2. Germline CDR1 SGHRS, CDR2 YFSETQ. V dropped 3 bases and J dropped 0; count of bases not matched to a gene: 6. There are 16 residues in the CDR3. CDR3 in amino acids: CASSSTLAGSTDTQYF. CDR3 DNA: TGCGCCAGCAGCTCGACCTTAGCGGGAAGCACAGATACGCAGTATTTT. The whole variable domain, filled in from reference TRBV5-1 and TRBJ2-3, reads KAGVTQTPRYLIKTRGQQVTLSCSPISGHRSVSWYQQTPGQGLQFLFEYFSETQRNKGNFPGRFSGRQFSNSRSEMNVSTLELGDSALYLCASSSTLAGSTDTQYFGPGTRLTVL.

The chain has TRBV7-9 and TRBJ1-6; D is perhaps TRBD1 (6 bases). Germline V gives CDR1 SEHNR, CDR2 FQNEAQ (reference sequence). Deletions cut 2 bases from V and 6 bases from J, with 11 bases between. The CDR3 has 15 residues. CDR3 sequence reads: CASSLSSGVNSPLHF. The CDR3 bases are TGTGCCAGCAGCTTATCGTCAGGGGTTAATTCACCCCTCCACTTT.

The chain links TRBV3-1 (or the pseudogene TRBV3-2) to TRBJ2-1; the D gene is possibly TRBD2 (5 bases). This CDR3 spans 14 amino acids. Trimming left V 0 bases short and J 9 bases short, with 12 bases between. Germline lookup yields CDR1 LGHDT and CDR2 YNNKEL (reference sequence). The CDR3 region is CASSQDWVAGEQFF. For the CDR3, the DNA is TGTGCCAGCAGCCAAGATTGGGTTGCGGGTGAGCAGTTCTTC.

The chain links TRBV3-1 (or the pseudogene TRBV3-2) to TRBJ1-2; TRBD1 matches 9 bases. Germline CDR1 is LGHDT and CDR2 is YNNKEL (reference sequence). V shed 1 base, J shed 6 bases, and the junction held 15 bases outside the gene matches. The CDR3 totals 18 residues. CDR3 in amino acids: CASSQGWASTGGADGYTF. In nucleotides, the CDR3 is TGTGCCAGCAGCCAAGGTTGGGCCTCTACAGGGGGCGCGGATGGCTACACCTTC.